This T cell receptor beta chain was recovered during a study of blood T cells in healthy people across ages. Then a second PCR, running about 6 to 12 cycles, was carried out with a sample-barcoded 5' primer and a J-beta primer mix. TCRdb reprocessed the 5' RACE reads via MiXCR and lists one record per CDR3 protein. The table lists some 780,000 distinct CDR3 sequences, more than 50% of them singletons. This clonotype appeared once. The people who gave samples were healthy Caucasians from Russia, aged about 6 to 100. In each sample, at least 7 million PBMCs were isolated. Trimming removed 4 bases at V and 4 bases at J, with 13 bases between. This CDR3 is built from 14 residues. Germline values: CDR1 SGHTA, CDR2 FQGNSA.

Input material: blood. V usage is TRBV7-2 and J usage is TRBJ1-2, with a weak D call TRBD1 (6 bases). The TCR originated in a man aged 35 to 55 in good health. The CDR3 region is CASSSDSSSYGYTF. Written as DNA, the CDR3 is TGTGCCAGCAGCTCGGACAGTAGTAGCTATGGCTACACCTTC.